Listed here are 6 T cell receptor beta chains from one sample, sequenced in a study of blood T cells in healthy people across ages. Combining a sample-barcoded 5' primer with a J-beta primer mix, a second PCR ran for about 6 to 12 cycles. TCRdb reanalysed the 5' RACE reads using MiXCR and keeps one entry per CDR3 protein. The sample contains fewer than 700,000 distinct CDR3 sequences, roughly two fifths of which appear only once. Sequencing was performed on blood. These receptors all come from a man of 80 years or more in good health.

This clonotype was counted a few times. The rearrangement uses TRBV29-1 and TRBJ2-5; 11 bases align to TRBD2. The CDR3 is made up of 15 amino acids. Germline loops: CDR1 SQVTM, CDR2 ANQGSEA. Losses at the gene ends were 3 bases for V and 7 bases for J; bases not matched to a gene: 10. The CDR3 reads CSVELWLAGGLTQYF. DNA for the CDR3: TGCAGCGTTGAGCTGTGGCTAGCGGGGGGATTGACCCAGTACTTC.

V usage is TRBV6-2 or TRBV6-3 and J usage is TRBJ2-1, with 7 bases fitting TRBD2. Germline CDR1 MNHEY, CDR2 SVGEGT. Germline trimming cut 7 bases from V and 0 bases from J; bases unmatched to any gene: 12. CDR3 length: 17 residues. For the CDR3, the DNA is TGTGCCAGCATTATGGGGAGGGGCCCAAGCTCCTACAATGAGCAGTTCTTC. This codes for CASIMGRGPSSYNEQFF.

This clonotype was observed a few times. The chain has TRBV7-8 and TRBJ1-1; D is possibly TRBD1 (5 bases). CDR3 length equals 12 residues. Germline V gene data show CDR1 as SGHVS and CDR2 as FQNEAQ. V dropped 1 base and J dropped 7 bases, with 7 bases sitting between them. CDR3 sequence: CASSLGGDEAFF. In nucleotides, the CDR3 is TGTGCCAGCAGCTTAGGAGGGGATGAAGCTTTCTTT.

The V call is TRBV20-1, the J call TRBJ2-3, with D unclear. The V and J ends lost 2 bases and 6 bases respectively, with 9 bases between them. Per the germline V gene, CDR1 is DFQATT and CDR2 is SNEGSKA (reference sequence). The CDR3 sequence is 12 residues long. CDR3 in DNA: TGCAGTGCTAGACCGGCCCCGGATACGCAGTATTTT. Translated: CSARPAPDTQYF.

This clonotype was seen only a few times. V is TRBV5-1 and J is TRBJ2-5; 8 nucleotides agree with TRBD1. This CDR3 has 16 residues. Germline V gives CDR1 SGHRS, CDR2 YFSETQ. The V gene end was trimmed by 1 base and the J gene end by 1 base; junction bases not matched to a gene: 6. The DNA for the CDR3 is TGCGCCAGCAGCTTGAGGGCAGGACAGGGCCAAGAGACCCAGTACTTC. Its protein product is CASSLRAGQGQETQYF.

This rearrangement joins TRBV6-2 or TRBV6-3 to TRBJ2-1; D unclear. The CDR3 is 14 amino acids. Germline V gene sequence: CDR1 MNHEY, CDR2 SVGEGT. V lost 2 bases and J lost 2, with 7 bases in between. The CDR3 region is CASSYSTAYNEQFF. The CDR3 nucleotides read TGTGCCAGCAGTTACAGTACGGCCTACAATGAGCAGTTCTTC.